This is a list of T cell receptor beta chains from one sample in a study of blood T cell repertoires in COVID-19. The assay was immunoSEQ multiplex PCR, and TCRdb's table has in-frame clones only and misses some. The data contain about 190,000 clones, around nine tenths of them singletons. Input material: peripheral blood. The receptors derive from a man aged 30-40 years with acute or convalescent COVID-19. Both conserved end residues are part of each CDR3. The order of the fields is J gene, D gene, V gene, clone size, CDR3 protein, CDR3 DNA. D genes are given only for firm matches. The size field is filled for only some rows; it gives once, few, many or a size class.

J gene: TRBJ2-7
D gene: -
V gene: TRBV30
clone size: -
CDR3 protein: CAWSVLGGHEQYF
CDR3 DNA: TGTGCCTGGAGTGTACTAGGAGGGCACGAGCAGTACTTC

J gene: TRBJ2-2
D gene: TRBD2
V gene: TRBV19
clone size: -
CDR3 protein: CASSTPGLAPTGELFF
CDR3 DNA: TGTGCCAGTAGTACCCCGGGACTAGCGCCCACCGGGGAGCTGTTTTTT

J gene: TRBJ1-1
D gene: TRBD1
V gene: TRBV2
clone size: -
CDR3 protein: CASTRLAGTGVTEAFF
CDR3 DNA: TGTGCCAGCACGAGACTGGCCGGGACAGGGGTTACTGAAGCTTTCTTT

J gene: TRBJ1-5
D gene: -
V gene: TRBV5-4
clone size: -
CDR3 protein: CASSLAGQALPGDNQPQHF
CDR3 DNA: TGTGCCAGCAGCTTGGCGGGGCAGGCCCTGCCGGGGGACAATCAGCCCCAGCATTTT

J gene: TRBJ1-2
D gene: -
V gene: TRBV27
clone size: -
CDR3 protein: CASRPVKSANYGYTF
CDR3 DNA: TGTGCCAGCAGGCCGGTGAAGAGCGCTAACTATGGCTACACCTTC

J gene: TRBJ2-6
D gene: -
V gene: TRBV28
clone size: -
CDR3 protein: CASSVNPASGGSGANVLTF
CDR3 DNA: TGTGCCAGCAGCGTAAACCCCGCGAGCGGTGGCTCTGGGGCCAACGTCCTGACTTTC

J gene: TRBJ2-1
D gene: TRBD1
V gene: TRBV24-1
clone size: -
CDR3 protein: CATEDRGRTNEQFF
CDR3 DNA: TGTGCCACCGAAGACAGGGGTAGAACGAATGAGCAGTTCTTC

J gene: TRBJ1-5
D gene: -
V gene: TRBV2
clone size: -
CDR3 protein: CASRITGSNQPQHF
CDR3 DNA: TGTGCCAGCAGGATTACAGGTAGCAATCAGCCCCAGCATTTT

J gene: TRBJ2-6
D gene: -
V gene: TRBV11-2
clone size: -
CDR3 protein: CASSFSGSGANVLTF
CDR3 DNA: TGTGCCAGCAGCTTTAGCGGTTCTGGGGCCAACGTCCTGACTTTC

J gene: TRBJ2-7
D gene: -
V gene: TRBV4-2
clone size: -
CDR3 protein: CASSLRETYEQYF
CDR3 DNA: TGTGCCAGCAGCCTCAGGGAAACCTACGAGCAGTACTTC

J gene: TRBJ1-5
D gene: -
V gene: TRBV18
clone size: -
CDR3 protein: CASSPQGSGGNQPQHF
CDR3 DNA: TGTGCCAGCTCACCACAGGGCTCGGGGGGCAATCAGCCCCAGCATTTT

J gene: TRBJ1-1
D gene: -
V gene: TRBV5-1
clone size: -
CDR3 protein: CASSFSLADTEAFF
CDR3 DNA: TGCGCCAGCAGCTTCTCCCTTGCGGACACTGAAGCTTTCTTT

J gene: TRBJ1-1
D gene: -
V gene: TRBV2
clone size: -
CDR3 protein: CASSEAQRAFF
CDR3 DNA: TGTGCCAGCAGTGAAGCACAGAGAGCTTTCTTT

J gene: TRBJ2-7
D gene: TRBD2
V gene: TRBV28
clone size: -
CDR3 protein: CASSLLGEGSYEQYF
CDR3 DNA: TGTGCCAGCAGTTTACTCGGGGAGGGCTCCTACGAGCAGTACTTC

J gene: TRBJ2-5
D gene: TRBD2
V gene: TRBV4-2
clone size: -
CDR3 protein: CASSQREGEQETQYF
CDR3 DNA: TGTGCCAGCAGCCAGCGGGAGGGGGAACAAGAGACCCAGTACTTC

J gene: TRBJ1-1
D gene: TRBD1
V gene: TRBV27
clone size: -
CDR3 protein: CASSLGRTGGGTEAFF
CDR3 DNA: TGTGCCAGCAGTTTAGGGAGGACAGGGGGAGGCACTGAAGCTTTCTTT

J gene: TRBJ2-7
D gene: -
V gene: TRBV6-5
clone size: -
CDR3 protein: CASSKLQGEQYF
CDR3 DNA: TGTGCCAGCTCCAAACTGCAGGGCGAGCAGTACTTC

J gene: TRBJ2-5
D gene: -
V gene: TRBV14
clone size: -
CDR3 protein: CASSLSRGLSGETQYF
CDR3 DNA: TGTGCCAGCAGCCTAAGTAGAGGTCTGTCGGGAGAGACCCAGTACTTC

J gene: TRBJ2-3
D gene: TRBD2
V gene: TRBV7-3
clone size: -
CDR3 protein: CASALSGGHTDTQYF
CDR3 DNA: TGTGCCAGCGCCCTTAGCGGGGGGCACACAGATACGCAGTATTTT

J gene: TRBJ1-6
D gene: -
V gene: TRBV6-2/TRBV6-3
clone size: -
CDR3 protein: CASSYFGNSPLHF
CDR3 DNA: TGTGCCAGCAGTTACTTCGGGAATTCACCCCTCCACTTT

J gene: TRBJ2-1
D gene: -
V gene: TRBV7-2
clone size: -
CDR3 protein: CASSLTGSSYNEQFF
CDR3 DNA: TGTGCCAGCAGCTTAACAGGGAGCTCCTACAATGAGCAGTTCTTC

J gene: TRBJ1-6
D gene: -
V gene: TRBV5-1
clone size: -
CDR3 protein: CASSLTGGGYSYNSPLHF
CDR3 DNA: TGCGCCAGCAGCTTGACGGGCGGGGGCTATTCCTATAATTCACCCCTCCACTTT

J gene: TRBJ2-6
D gene: -
V gene: TRBV5-5
clone size: -
CDR3 protein: CASSLVGGAGANVLTF
CDR3 DNA: TGTGCCAGCAGCTTAGTGGGAGGCGCTGGGGCCAACGTCCTGACTTTC

J gene: TRBJ1-1
D gene: -
V gene: TRBV19
clone size: -
CDR3 protein: CASSITAGSPTEAFF
CDR3 DNA: TGTGCCAGTAGTATTACGGCAGGGTCACCCACTGAAGCTTTCTTT

J gene: TRBJ1-4
D gene: TRBD1
V gene: TRBV5-6
clone size: -
CDR3 protein: CASSGTGATNEKLFF
CDR3 DNA: TGTGCCAGCAGCGGGACAGGGGCAACTAATGAAAAACTGTTTTTT

J gene: TRBJ1-1
D gene: -
V gene: TRBV6-4
clone size: -
CDR3 protein: CASSRERDTEAFF
CDR3 DNA: TGTGCCAGCAGTCGAGAGAGGGACACTGAAGCTTTCTTT

J gene: TRBJ2-4
D gene: TRBD2
V gene: TRBV9
clone size: once
CDR3 protein: CASSVGGLAGVQNIQYF
CDR3 DNA: TGTGCCAGCAGCGTAGGGGGCCTAGCGGGAGTTCAAAACATTCAGTACTTC

J gene: TRBJ2-7
D gene: TRBD2
V gene: TRBV15
clone size: -
CDR3 protein: CATSHVAGGLYEQYF
CDR3 DNA: TGTGCCACCAGCCACGTAGCGGGAGGGCTGTACGAGCAGTACTTC

J gene: TRBJ2-2
D gene: TRBD2
V gene: TRBV29-1
clone size: -
CDR3 protein: CSAGSGGGGELFF
CDR3 DNA: TGCAGCGCCGGGAGCGGGGGCGGCGGGGAGCTGTTTTTT

J gene: TRBJ1-5
D gene: -
V gene: TRBV7-5
clone size: few
CDR3 protein: CAVFGGVHQPQHF
CDR3 DNA: TGTGCCGTTTTCGGGGGGGTTCATCAGCCCCAGCATTTT

J gene: TRBJ2-7
D gene: -
V gene: TRBV6-5
clone size: few
CDR3 protein: CASSYSLTGAPEQYF
CDR3 DNA: TGTGCCAGCAGTTACTCTCTGACAGGAGCCCCCGAGCAGTACTTC

J gene: TRBJ2-3
D gene: -
V gene: TRBV4-1
clone size: -
CDR3 protein: CASSQDRGGDTDTQYF
CDR3 DNA: TGCGCCAGCAGCCAAGATCGTGGGGGCGACACAGATACGCAGTATTTT

J gene: TRBJ1-1
D gene: TRBD1
V gene: TRBV2
clone size: -
CDR3 protein: CASSPEGQGTEAFF
CDR3 DNA: TGTGCCAGCAGCCCCGAGGGACAGGGCACTGAAGCTTTCTTT

J gene: TRBJ2-7
D gene: -
V gene: TRBV15
clone size: few
CDR3 protein: CATSSGLGFYEQYF
CDR3 DNA: TGTGCCACCAGCAGTGGACTGGGGTTCTACGAGCAGTACTTC

J gene: TRBJ2-3
D gene: TRBD2
V gene: TRBV30
clone size: -
CDR3 protein: CAWSPKAGGPDTQYF
CDR3 DNA: TGTGCCTGGAGTCCCAAGGCGGGAGGACCAGATACGCAGTATTTT

J gene: TRBJ2-7
D gene: TRBD1
V gene: TRBV9
clone size: -
CDR3 protein: CASSAEVTGGEQYF
CDR3 DNA: TGTGCCAGCAGCGCAGAAGTAACAGGGGGCGAGCAGTACTTC